The TCR beta chain described here comes from a study of control samples from healthy donors and cancer patients. CDR3 length: 11 residues. Trimming stripped 8 bases from V and 1 base from J, with 5 bases between. Looked up from germline, CDR1 is MDHEN and CDR2 is SYDVKM. Method: immunoSEQ multiplex PCR; TCRdb's copy keeps in-frame clones and lacks some. The repertoire holds roughly 120,000 clones, with about 94% as singletons. This receptor was identified in a young man in good health. Sequencing was carried out using blood. The chain combines TRBV28 with TRBJ1-1; no firm D call. The CDR3 DNA follows: TGTGCCAGCGTTCGGAACACTGAAGCTTTCTTT. As protein: CASVRNTEAFF.